A single sample gave rise to the 4 T cell receptor beta chains below, sequenced in a study of blood T cell repertoires in COVID-19 (dated by TCRdb to 2018 to 2021). Library generation was performed with the immunoSEQ multiplex PCR assay. As stored in TCRdb, this immuneACCESS dataset retains in-frame rearrangements with V and J assigned. A fraction of the clones does not appear; measured against another copy, unresolved V genes explain less than half of the discrepancy, and the remainder lacks a known reason. This sample lists 95,000 to 100,000 clones; about 90% were detected once. The biggest ten clones account for approximately 15% of the sample. The sequenced material came from peripheral blood. Receptors originate from a man aged 50 or older with acute or convalescent COVID-19.

The genes are TRBV6-5 and TRBJ2-5; 7 bases align to TRBD2. The V gene's germline CDR1 is MNHEY and CDR2 SVGAGI. V lost 2 bases, J lost 1 base, and 7 bases stayed unmatched. The CDR3 has 16 amino acids. CDR3 residues: CASSYGPGGTQETQYF. In DNA form, the CDR3 reads TGTGCCAGCAGTTACGGGCCGGGGGGAACCCAAGAGACCCAGTACTTC.

The V and J genes are TRBV25-1 and TRBJ2-4, with D perhaps TRBD1 (5 bases). Germline lookup yields CDR1 MGHDK and CDR2 SYGVNS. Trimming cost V 4 bases and J 0 bases, with 10 bases left between them. The CDR3 totals 15 residues. The CDR3 coding sequence is TGTGCCAGCAGTGTCACAGGTACAGCCAAAAACATTCAGTACTTC. Translating it yields CASSVTGTAKNIQYF. The variable domain in full, with the rest retrieved from reference TRBV25-1 and TRBJ2-4, is EADIYQTPRYLVIGTGKKITLECSQTMGHDKMYWYQQDPGMELHLIHYSYGVNSTEKGDLSSESTVSRIRTEHFPLTLESARPSHTSQYLCASSVTGTAKNIQYFGAGTRLSVL.

This sequence joins TRBV14 and TRBJ1-1, with 8 nucleotides matching TRBD1. The germline CDR1 and CDR2 sequences are SGHDN and FVKESK. This CDR3 spans 16 amino acids. With 2 bases clipped from V and 1 base from J, the junction kept 6 bases outside the gene matches. The CDR3, as DNA: TGTGCCAGCAGCCAAAGCCGGACAGGGCAGAACACTGAAGCTTTCTTT. As protein: CASSQSRTGQNTEAFF.

The V and J genes are TRBV18 and TRBJ1-1, with D possibly matching TRBD1 (6 bases). V lost 0 bases to trimming and J lost 10 bases, with 9 bases between them. Germline lookup yields CDR1 KGHSH and CDR2 LQKENI. CDR3 length: 12 amino acids. The CDR3 loop is CASSPPGGGAFF. DNA of the CDR3: TGTGCCAGCTCACCACCGGGAGGGGGAGCTTTCTTT.